What follows is one T cell receptor (beta chain) and its context. This entry belongs to a study of T cell changes during pregnancy in multiple sclerosis. Assay used: immunoSEQ multiplex PCR; TCRdb lists only in-frame clones, some missing. The sample consists of approximately 100,000 clones, roughly nine tenths of them appearing once. CDR1 is MNHNS, CDR2 SASEGT, per germline. The CDR3 is 13 amino acids. V trimming: 10 bases; J trimming: 2 bases; junction bases outside the gene matches: 3. The V call is TRBV6-1, the J call TRBJ2-3; 10 bases map to TRBD2. The receptor comes from a female donor with multiple sclerosis, enrolled in a pregnancy study. The sample here was peripheral blood, taken before pregnancy. CDR3 coding DNA: TGTGCCACCACTAGCGGGGACACAGATACGCAGTATTTT. This sequence encodes CATTSGDTDTQYF.